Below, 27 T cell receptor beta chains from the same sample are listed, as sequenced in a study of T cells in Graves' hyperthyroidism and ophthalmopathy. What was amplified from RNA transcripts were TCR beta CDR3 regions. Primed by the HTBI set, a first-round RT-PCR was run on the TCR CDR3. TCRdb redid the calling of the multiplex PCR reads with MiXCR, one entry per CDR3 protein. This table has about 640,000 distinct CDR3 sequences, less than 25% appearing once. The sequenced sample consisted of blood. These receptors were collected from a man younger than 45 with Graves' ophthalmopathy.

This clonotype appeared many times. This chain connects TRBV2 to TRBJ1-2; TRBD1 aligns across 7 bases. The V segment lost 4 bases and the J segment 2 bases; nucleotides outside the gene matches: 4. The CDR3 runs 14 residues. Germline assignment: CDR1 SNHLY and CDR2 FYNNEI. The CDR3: CASSGETGNYGYTF. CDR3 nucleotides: TGTGCCAGCAGTGGGGAGACAGGGAACTATGGCTACACCTTC.

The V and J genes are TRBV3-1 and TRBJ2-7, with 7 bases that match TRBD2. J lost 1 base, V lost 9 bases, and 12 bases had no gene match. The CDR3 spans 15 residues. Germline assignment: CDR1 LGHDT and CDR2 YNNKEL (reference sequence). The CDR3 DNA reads TGTGCCAGTTCCCTCCCTGGGGGGGGATCCTACGAGCAGTACTTC. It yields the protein CASSLPGGGSYEQYF.

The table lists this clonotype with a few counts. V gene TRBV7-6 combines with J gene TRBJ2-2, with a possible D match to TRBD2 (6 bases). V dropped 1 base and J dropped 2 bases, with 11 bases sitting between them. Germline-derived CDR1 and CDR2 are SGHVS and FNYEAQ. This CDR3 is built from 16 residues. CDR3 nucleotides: TGTGCCAGCAGCTTAGTCCTAGCGAGAAACACCGGGGAGCTGTTTTTT. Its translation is CASSLVLARNTGELFF. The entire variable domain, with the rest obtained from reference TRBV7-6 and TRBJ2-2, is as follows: GAGVSQSPRYKVTKRGQDVALRCDPISGHVSLYWYRQALGQGPEFLTYFNYEAQQDKSGLPNDRFSAERPEGSISTLTIQRTEQRDSAMYRCASSLVLARNTGELFFGEGSRLTVL.

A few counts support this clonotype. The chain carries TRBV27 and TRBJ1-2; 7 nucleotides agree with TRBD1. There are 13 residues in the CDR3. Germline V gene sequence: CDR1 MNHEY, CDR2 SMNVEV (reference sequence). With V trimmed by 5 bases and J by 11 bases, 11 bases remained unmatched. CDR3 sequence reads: CASSPPPGQRYTF. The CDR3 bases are TGTGCCAGCAGTCCCCCCCCGGGACAGAGATACACCTTC.

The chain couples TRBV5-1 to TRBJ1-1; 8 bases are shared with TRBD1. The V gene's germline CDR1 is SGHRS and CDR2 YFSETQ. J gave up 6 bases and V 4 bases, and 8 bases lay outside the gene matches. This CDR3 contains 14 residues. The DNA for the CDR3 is TGCGCCAGCAGCCTAGACAGGGGTGGGGCTGAAGCTTTCTTT. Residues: CASSLDRGGAEAFF. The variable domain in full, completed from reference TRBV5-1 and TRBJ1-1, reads KAGVTQTPRYLIKTRGQQVTLSCSPISGHRSVSWYQQTPGQGLQFLFEYFSETQRNKGNFPGRFSGRQFSNSRSEMNVSTLELGDSALYLCASSLDRGGAEAFFGQGTRLTVV.

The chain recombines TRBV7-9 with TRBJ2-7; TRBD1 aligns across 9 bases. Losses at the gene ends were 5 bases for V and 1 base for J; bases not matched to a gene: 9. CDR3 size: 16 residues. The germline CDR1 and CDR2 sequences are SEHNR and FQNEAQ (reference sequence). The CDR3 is CASSQTRTGDSYEQYF. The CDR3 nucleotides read TGTGCCAGCAGCCAAACCCGGACAGGGGATTCCTACGAGCAGTACTTC.

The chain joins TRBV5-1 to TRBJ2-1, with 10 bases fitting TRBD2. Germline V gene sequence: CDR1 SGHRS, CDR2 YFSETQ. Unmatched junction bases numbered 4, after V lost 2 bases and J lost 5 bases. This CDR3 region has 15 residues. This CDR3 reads CASSFPSGRDNEQFF. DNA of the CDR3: TGCGCCAGCAGCTTCCCGAGCGGGAGGGACAATGAGCAGTTCTTC.

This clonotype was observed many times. CDR3 in amino acids: CASSPRQGEYEQYF. Written as DNA, the CDR3 is TGTGCCAGCAGCCCCCGGCAGGGGGAATACGAGCAGTACTTC. V and J are TRBV6-1 and TRBJ2-7; 7 nucleotides line up with TRBD1. The length of the CDR3 is 14 residues. CDR1 MNHNS and CDR2 SASEGT come from the germline V gene. After removal of 6 bases from V and 4 bases from J, the junction contained 9 bases not matched to a gene.

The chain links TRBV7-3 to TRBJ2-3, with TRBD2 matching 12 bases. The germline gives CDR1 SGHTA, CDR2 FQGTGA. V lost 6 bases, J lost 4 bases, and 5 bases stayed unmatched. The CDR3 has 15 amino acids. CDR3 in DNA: TGTGCCAGCAGTCAGACTAGCGGGAGCTCAGATACGCAGTATTTT. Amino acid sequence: CASSQTSGSSDTQYF.

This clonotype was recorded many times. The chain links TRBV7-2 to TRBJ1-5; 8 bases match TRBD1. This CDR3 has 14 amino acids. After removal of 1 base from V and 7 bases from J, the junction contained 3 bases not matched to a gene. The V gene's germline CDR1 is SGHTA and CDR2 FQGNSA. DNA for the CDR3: TGTGCCAGCAGCTTAGACAGGGGGAGCCAGCCCCAGCATTTT. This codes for CASSLDRGSQPQHF.

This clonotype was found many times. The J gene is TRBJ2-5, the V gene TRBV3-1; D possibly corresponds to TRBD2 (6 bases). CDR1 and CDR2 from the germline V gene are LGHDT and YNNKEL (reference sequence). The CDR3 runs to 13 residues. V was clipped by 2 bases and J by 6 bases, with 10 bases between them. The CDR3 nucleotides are TGTGCCAGCAGCCAAATTAGCGGAAAGACCCAGTACTTC. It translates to CASSQISGKTQYF.

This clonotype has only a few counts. CDR3 region: CSARSGTDNEQFF. CDR3 nucleotides: TGCAGCGCTAGGTCGGGGACGGACAATGAGCAGTTCTTC. V is TRBV29-1 and J is TRBJ2-1, with D possibly called TRBD1 or TRBD2 (5 bases each). This CDR3 spans 13 amino acids. V lost 7 bases and J 5 bases, leaving 15 bases between the germline ends. CDR1 and CDR2 from the germline V gene are SQVTM and ANQGSEA.

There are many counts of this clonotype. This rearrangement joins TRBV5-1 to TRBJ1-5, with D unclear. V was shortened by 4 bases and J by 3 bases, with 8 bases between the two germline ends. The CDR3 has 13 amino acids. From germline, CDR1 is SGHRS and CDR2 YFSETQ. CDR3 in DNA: TGCGCCAGCAGCACGACGATCAATCAGCCCCAGCATTTT. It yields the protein CASSTTINQPQHF.

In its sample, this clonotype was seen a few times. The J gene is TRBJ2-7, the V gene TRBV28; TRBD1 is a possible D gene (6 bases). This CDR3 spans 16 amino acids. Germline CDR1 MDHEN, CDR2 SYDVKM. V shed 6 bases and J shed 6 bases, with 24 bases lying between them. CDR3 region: CASSPPGTPLWSEQYF. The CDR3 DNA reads TGTGCCAGCAGCCCACCCGGGACACCTCTTTGGTCCGAGCAGTACTTC.

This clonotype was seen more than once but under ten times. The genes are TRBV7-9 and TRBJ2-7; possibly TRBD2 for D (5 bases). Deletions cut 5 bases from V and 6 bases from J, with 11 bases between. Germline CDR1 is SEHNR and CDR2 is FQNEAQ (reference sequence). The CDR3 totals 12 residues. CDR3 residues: CASSPRGSEQYF. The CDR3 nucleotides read TGTGCCAGCAGCCCCCGTGGGAGCGAGCAGTACTTC.

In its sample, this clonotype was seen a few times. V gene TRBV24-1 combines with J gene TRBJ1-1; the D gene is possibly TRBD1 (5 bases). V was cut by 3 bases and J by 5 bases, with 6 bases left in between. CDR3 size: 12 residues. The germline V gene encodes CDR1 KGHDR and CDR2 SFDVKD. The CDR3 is CATSDGGTEAFF. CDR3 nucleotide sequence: TGTGCCACCAGTGATGGGGGGACTGAAGCTTTCTTT.

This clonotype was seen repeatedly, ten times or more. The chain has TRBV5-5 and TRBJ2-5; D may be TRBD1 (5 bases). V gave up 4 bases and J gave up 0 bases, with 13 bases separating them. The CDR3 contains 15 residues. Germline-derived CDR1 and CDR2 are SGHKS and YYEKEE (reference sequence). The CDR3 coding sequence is TGTGCCAGCAGCCAAAACGGACACCACCAAGAGACCCAGTACTTC. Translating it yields CASSQNGHHQETQYF.

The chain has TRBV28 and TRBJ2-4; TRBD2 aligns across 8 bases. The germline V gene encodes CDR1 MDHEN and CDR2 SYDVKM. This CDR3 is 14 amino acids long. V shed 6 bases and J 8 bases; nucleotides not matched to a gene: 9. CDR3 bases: TGTGCCAGCAGCAGGGAGGGACTAGGTGACATTCAGTACTTC. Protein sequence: CASSREGLGDIQYF. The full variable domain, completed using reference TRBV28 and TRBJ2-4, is DVKVTQSSRYLVKRTGEKVFLECVQDMDHENMFWYRQDPGLGLRLIYFSYDVKMKEKGDIPEGYSVSREKKERFSLILESASTNQTSMYLCASSREGLGDIQYFGAGTRLSVL.

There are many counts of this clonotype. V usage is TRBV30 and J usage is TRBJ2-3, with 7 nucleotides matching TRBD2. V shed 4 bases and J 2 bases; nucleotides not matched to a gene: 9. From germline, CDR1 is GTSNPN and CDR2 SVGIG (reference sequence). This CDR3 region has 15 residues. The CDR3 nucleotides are TGTGCCTGGACCGGGAAGGGGACTATCACAGATACGCAGTATTTT. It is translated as CAWTGKGTITDTQYF.

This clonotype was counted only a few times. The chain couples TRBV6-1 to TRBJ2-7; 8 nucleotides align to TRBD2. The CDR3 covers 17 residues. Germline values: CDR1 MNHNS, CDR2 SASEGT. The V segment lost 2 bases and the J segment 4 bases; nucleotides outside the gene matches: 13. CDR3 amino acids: CASSEILAGGKIYEQYF. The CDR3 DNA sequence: TGTGCCAGCAGTGAAATCCTAGCGGGTGGGAAAATTTACGAGCAGTACTTC.

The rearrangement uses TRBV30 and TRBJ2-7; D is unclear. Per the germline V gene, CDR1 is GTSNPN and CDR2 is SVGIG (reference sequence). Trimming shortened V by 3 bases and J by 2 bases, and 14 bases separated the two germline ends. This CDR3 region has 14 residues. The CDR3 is CAWRYTVHPYEQYF. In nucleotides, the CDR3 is TGTGCCTGGAGATACACTGTTCACCCCTACGAGCAGTACTTC.

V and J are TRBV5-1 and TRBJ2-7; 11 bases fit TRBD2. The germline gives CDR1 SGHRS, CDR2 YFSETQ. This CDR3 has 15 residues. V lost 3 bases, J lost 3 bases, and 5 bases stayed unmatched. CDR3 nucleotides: TGCGCCAGCAGCTGGGGACTAGCGGAGCTCTACGAGCAGTACTTC. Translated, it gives CASSWGLAELYEQYF.

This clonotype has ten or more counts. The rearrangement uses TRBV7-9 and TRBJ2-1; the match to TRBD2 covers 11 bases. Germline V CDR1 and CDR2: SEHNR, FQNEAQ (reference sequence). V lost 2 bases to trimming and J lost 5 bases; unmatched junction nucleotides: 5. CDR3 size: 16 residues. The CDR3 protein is CASSLMGLADNNEQFF. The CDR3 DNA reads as TGTGCCAGCAGCTTAATGGGACTAGCGGACAACAATGAGCAGTTCTTC.

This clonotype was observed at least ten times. CDR3 nucleotides: TGTGCCAGCAGTGAATACCTGGGGAAGAACACTGAAGCTTTCTTT. It is translated as CASSEYLGKNTEAFF. The rearrangement uses TRBV6-1 and TRBJ1-1; D remains ambiguous. Trimming removed 2 bases from V and 1 base from J, with 11 bases in between. Germline CDR1 MNHNS, CDR2 SASEGT. The CDR3 sequence is 15 residues long.

The CDR3, as DNA: TGTGCCAGCACCCCTTTTATGGACAGACAAGCTTTCTTT. Residues: CASTPFMDRQAFF. The chain has TRBV19 and TRBJ1-1; D perhaps matches TRBD1 (6 bases). Between the trimmed V and J ends, which lost 9 bases and 9 bases, there was a span of 20 bases. CDR1 and CDR2 (germline): LNHDA, SQIVND (reference sequence). The CDR3 is 13 amino acids.

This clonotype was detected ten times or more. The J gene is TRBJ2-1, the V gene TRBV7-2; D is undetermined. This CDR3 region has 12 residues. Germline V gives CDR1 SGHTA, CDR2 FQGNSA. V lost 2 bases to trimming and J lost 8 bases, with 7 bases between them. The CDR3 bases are TGTGCCAGCAGCTTAATCCCCGATGAGCAGTTCTTC. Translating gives CASSLIPDEQFF.

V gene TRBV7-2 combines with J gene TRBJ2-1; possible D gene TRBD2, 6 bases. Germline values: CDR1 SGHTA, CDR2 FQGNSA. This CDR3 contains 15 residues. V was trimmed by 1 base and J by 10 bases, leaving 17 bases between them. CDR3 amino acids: CASSLGGEAGREQFF. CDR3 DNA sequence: TGTGCCAGCAGCTTAGGGGGGGAGGCGGGGCGGGAGCAGTTCTTC. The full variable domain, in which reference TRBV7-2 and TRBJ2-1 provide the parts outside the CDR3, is GAGVSQSPSNKVTEKGKDVELRCDPISGHTALYWYRQSLGQGLEFLIYFQGNSAPDKSGLPSDRFSAERTGGSVSTLTIQRTQQEDSAVYLCASSLGGEAGREQFFGPGTRLTVL.